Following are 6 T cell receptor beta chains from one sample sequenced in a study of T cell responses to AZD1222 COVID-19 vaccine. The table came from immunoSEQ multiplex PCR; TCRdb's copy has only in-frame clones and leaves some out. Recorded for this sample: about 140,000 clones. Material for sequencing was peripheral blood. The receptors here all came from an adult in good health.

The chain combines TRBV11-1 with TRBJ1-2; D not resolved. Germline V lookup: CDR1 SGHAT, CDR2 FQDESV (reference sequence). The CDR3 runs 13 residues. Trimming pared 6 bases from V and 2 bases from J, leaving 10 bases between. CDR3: CASSLTANYGYTF. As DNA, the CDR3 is TGTGCCAGCAGTTTGACCGCGAACTATGGCTACACCTTC.

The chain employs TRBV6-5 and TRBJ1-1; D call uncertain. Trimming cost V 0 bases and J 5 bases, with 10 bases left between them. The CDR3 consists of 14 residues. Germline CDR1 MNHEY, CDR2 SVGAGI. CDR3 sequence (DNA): TGTGCCAGCAGTTACTCCTCCTATACTACTGAAGCTTTCTTT. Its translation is CASSYSSYTTEAFF.

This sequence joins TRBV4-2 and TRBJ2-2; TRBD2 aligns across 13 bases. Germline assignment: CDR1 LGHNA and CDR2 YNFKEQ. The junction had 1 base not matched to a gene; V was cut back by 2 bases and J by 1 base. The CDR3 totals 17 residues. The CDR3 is CASSQRTSGGNTGELFF. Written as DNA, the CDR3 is TGTGCCAGCAGCCAAAGGACTAGCGGGGGGAACACCGGGGAGCTGTTTTTT.

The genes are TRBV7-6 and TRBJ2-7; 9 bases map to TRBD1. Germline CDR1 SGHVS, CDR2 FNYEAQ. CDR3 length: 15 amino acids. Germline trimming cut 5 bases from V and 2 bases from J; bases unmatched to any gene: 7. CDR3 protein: CASSPGGTGPYEQYF. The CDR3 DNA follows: TGTGCCAGCAGCCCCGGGGGGACAGGGCCCTACGAGCAGTACTTC.

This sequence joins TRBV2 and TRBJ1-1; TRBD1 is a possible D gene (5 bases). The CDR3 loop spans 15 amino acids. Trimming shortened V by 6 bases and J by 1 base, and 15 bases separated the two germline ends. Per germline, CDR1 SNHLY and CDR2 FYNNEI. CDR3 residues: CASRVQRGSNTEAFF. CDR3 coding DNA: TGTGCCAGCAGGGTCCAGAGGGGATCGAACACTGAAGCTTTCTTT.

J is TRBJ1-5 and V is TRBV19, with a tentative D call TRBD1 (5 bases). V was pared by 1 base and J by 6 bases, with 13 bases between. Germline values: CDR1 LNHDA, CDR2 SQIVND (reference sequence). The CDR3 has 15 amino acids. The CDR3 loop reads CASSIVGLGSQPQHF. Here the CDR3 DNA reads TGTGCCAGTAGTATAGTGGGGCTAGGGAGTCAGCCCCAGCATTTT.